Shown below are 32 T cell receptor beta chains from a single sample sequenced in a study of blood T cell repertoires in COVID-19. Data came from immunoSEQ multiplex PCR; TCRdb stores just in-frame clones and leaves some out. In the table there are fewer than 250,000 clones, roughly 84% of which are singletons. The material sequenced was PBMCs or T cells enriched from blood (not recorded which). These TCRs come from a woman aged 30 to 39 who had recovered from COVID-19.

The rearrangement uses TRBV28 and TRBJ2-1; 8 positions agree with TRBD2. The ends lost 3 bases at V and 9 bases at J; junction bases unmatched: 7. This CDR3 has 14 amino acids. In germline, CDR1 is MDHEN, CDR2 SYDVKM. The CDR3 protein is CASSFRGGRTEQFF. CDR3 in DNA: TGTGCCAGCAGTTTTCGTGGCGGGAGGACTGAGCAGTTCTTC.

The chain carries TRBV14 and TRBJ2-7, with TRBD1 matching over 7 bases. Germline V gives CDR1 SGHDN, CDR2 FVKESK. The CDR3 contains 14 residues. Trimming at V came to 0 bases and at J to 5 bases, leaving 4 bases not matched to a gene. The DNA of the CDR3 is TGTGCCAGCAGCCAAGATAACAGGGGCCACGAGCAGTACTTC. It is translated as CASSQDNRGHEQYF.

CDR3 DNA sequence: TGTGCCAGCAGCCCCGGACAGTCAGGGGGCTACACCTTC. Protein product: CASSPGQSGGYTF. The chain has TRBV16 and TRBJ1-2; perhaps TRBD1 as D (6 bases). The CDR3 has 13 residues. Germline assignment: CDR1 KGHSY and CDR2 FQNENV. V shed 4 bases and J shed 8 bases, with 14 bases lying between them.

This clone appeared once. The V and J genes are TRBV5-4 and TRBJ2-3; perhaps TRBD1 as D (5 bases). The CDR3 sequence is 17 residues long. V lost 0 bases, J lost 1 base, and 15 bases lay in between. Germline values: CDR1 SGHNT, CDR2 YYREEE (reference sequence). In DNA form, the CDR3 reads TGTGCCAGCAGCTTGGGGGTTCAGGGTGGGGGCACAGATACGCAGTATTTT. Protein product: CASSLGVQGGGTDTQYF. The full variable domain, rest sourced from reference TRBV5-4 and TRBJ2-3, is ETGVTQSPTHLIKTRGQQVTLRCSSQSGHNTVSWYQQALGQGPQFIFQYYREEENGRGNFPPRFSGLQFPNYSSELNVNALELDDSALYLCASSLGVQGGGTDTQYFGPGTRLTVL.

Only a few counts were recorded for this clone. The chain has TRBV7-6 and TRBJ2-2, with D unclear. CDR1 is SGHVS and CDR2 is FNYEAQ in the germline V gene. There are 15 residues in the CDR3. The V and J ends lost 4 bases and 0 bases respectively, with 9 bases between them. CDR3 DNA: TGTGCCAGCAGCTCCCCGAGCGCGAACACCGGGGAGCTGTTTTTT. It specifies CASSSPSANTGELFF.

This clone was detected a few times. V usage is TRBV7-9 and J usage is TRBJ1-3; TRBD1 is a possible D gene (5 bases). CDR1 and CDR2 from the germline V gene are SEHNR and FQNEAQ (reference sequence). Trimming pared 5 bases from V and 2 bases from J, leaving 13 bases between. The CDR3 is 15 residues long. The DNA of the CDR3 is TGTGCCAGCAGCGCCCCGGGGGTGGCTGGAAACACCATATATTTT. This translates into CASSAPGVAGNTIYF.

The gene calls are TRBV7-6 and TRBJ2-7; 11 bases are a match to TRBD2. In germline, CDR1 is SGHVS, CDR2 FNYEAQ. Unmatched junction bases numbered 5, after V lost 1 base and J lost 3 bases. The CDR3 loop spans 16 amino acids. In DNA, the CDR3 is TGTGCCAGCAGCTTAGGGGGGACTAGCGGAATCTACGAGCAGTACTTC. This codes for CASSLGGTSGIYEQYF. The full variable domain, rest sourced from reference TRBV7-6 and TRBJ2-7, is GAGVSQSPRYKVTKRGQDVALRCDPISGHVSLYWYRQALGQGPEFLTYFNYEAQQDKSGLPNDRFSAERPEGSISTLTIQRTEQRDSAMYRCASSLGGTSGIYEQYFGPGTRLTVT.

This chain uses TRBV6-5 with TRBJ2-3; D unclear. The CDR3 loop spans 15 amino acids. Per the germline V gene, CDR1 is MNHEY and CDR2 is SVGAGI. The V end was cut by 2 bases, the J end by 4 bases, with 13 bases between. The CDR3 here is CASSYTTWASDTQYF. The CDR3 DNA sequence: TGTGCCAGCAGTTACACAACATGGGCGTCAGATACGCAGTATTTT.

This sequence joins TRBV6-4 and TRBJ2-3; 9 bases are a match to TRBD1. The CDR3 consists of 14 residues. V trimming: 5 bases; J trimming: 5 bases; junction bases outside the gene matches: 5. Germline V CDR1 and CDR2: MRHNA, SNTAGT. CDR3 sequence reads: CASSSQGALDTQYF. In DNA, the CDR3 is TGTGCCAGCAGTTCACAGGGGGCACTAGATACGCAGTATTTT.

J is TRBJ1-2 and V is TRBV6-5; 9 bases align to TRBD1. The CDR3 loop spans 16 amino acids. The germline V gene encodes CDR1 MNHEY and CDR2 SVGAGI. Germline trimming cut 4 bases from V and 4 bases from J; bases unmatched to any gene: 10. The CDR3 loop reads CASSSYRGQGAYGYTF. CDR3 sequence (DNA): TGTGCCAGCAGTTCCTACAGGGGGCAGGGAGCCTATGGCTACACCTTC.

This clone was found a few times. V usage is TRBV6-1 and J usage is TRBJ1-2; 11 nucleotides agree with TRBD1. With 2 bases clipped from V and 4 bases from J, the junction kept 6 bases outside the gene matches. Looked up from germline, CDR1 is MNHNS and CDR2 is SASEGT. The CDR3 is made up of 16 amino acids. CDR3 sequence reads: CASSESIGQGAYGYTF. CDR3 coding DNA: TGTGCCAGCAGTGAAAGTATCGGACAGGGGGCCTATGGCTACACCTTC.

This clone was observed a single time. The chain uses TRBV19 and TRBJ1-1; D is ambiguous. Germline CDR1 is LNHDA and CDR2 is SQIVND (reference sequence). V gave up 7 bases and J gave up 2 bases, with 14 bases separating them. This CDR3 contains 14 residues. The CDR3: CASTTGEANTEAFF. For the CDR3, the DNA is TGTGCCAGTACCACTGGCGAGGCCAACACTGAAGCTTTCTTT.

The rearrangement joins TRBV2 to TRBJ1-2; D unresolved. V was pared by 3 bases and J by 2 bases, with 10 bases between. The CDR3 covers 14 residues. The germline V gene encodes CDR1 SNHLY and CDR2 FYNNEI. The CDR3 spells CASSDGVANYGYTF. The CDR3 nucleotides are TGTGCCAGCAGTGACGGGGTCGCGAACTATGGCTACACCTTC.

This chain links TRBV2 with TRBJ1-5, with TRBD1 matching 7 bases. This CDR3 comprises 16 residues. Germline V lookup: CDR1 SNHLY, CDR2 FYNNEI. V lost 10 bases, J lost 0 bases, and 12 bases stayed unmatched. CDR3: CATSRGDSFSNQPQHF. In nucleotides, the CDR3 is TGTGCCACCAGCAGGGGGGACAGCTTTAGCAATCAGCCCCAGCATTTT.

The chain combines TRBV28 with TRBJ1-1; TRBD1 matches 8 bases. CDR3 length: 14 amino acids. V dropped 6 bases and J dropped 0; count of bases not matched to a gene: 3. Germline V lookup: CDR1 MDHEN, CDR2 SYDVKM. The CDR3 loop is CASRSGQVNTEAFF. The CDR3, as DNA: TGTGCCAGCAGATCGGGACAGGTGAACACTGAAGCTTTCTTT.

The V call is TRBV7-6, the J call TRBJ1-4; D might be TRBD1 (5 bases). The CDR3 extends over 14 amino acids. The V gene lost 1 base and the J gene lost 8 bases, with 11 bases spanning the gap. The V gene's germline CDR1 is SGHVS and CDR2 FNYEAQ. CDR3 residues: CASSLDRGWEKLFF. The CDR3 DNA reads as TGTGCCAGCAGCTTAGATAGGGGTTGGGAAAAACTGTTTTTT. Full variable domain (remainder filled in from reference TRBV7-6 and TRBJ1-4): GAGVSQSPRYKVTKRGQDVALRCDPISGHVSLYWYRQALGQGPEFLTYFNYEAQQDKSGLPNDRFSAERPEGSISTLTIQRTEQRDSAMYRCASSLDRGWEKLFFGSGTQLSVL.

The chain employs TRBV13 and TRBJ1-2; D remains ambiguous. Trimming stripped 5 bases from V and 1 base from J, with 8 bases between. The CDR3 loop spans 13 amino acids. CDR1 and CDR2 from the germline V gene are PRHDT and FYEKMQ (reference sequence). CDR3 sequence: CASSVTVNYGYTF. The DNA of the CDR3 is TGTGCCAGCAGCGTTACAGTTAACTATGGCTACACCTTC.

The V and J genes are TRBV15 and TRBJ2-5, with no clear D. There are 12 residues in the CDR3. CDR1 and CDR2 from the germline V gene are LNHNV and YYDKDF (reference sequence). Trimming took 1 base from V and 5 from J, leaving 5 bases between them. The CDR3 bases are TGTGCCACCAGCAGAGTGGGCGAGACCCAGTACTTC. Its translation: CATSRVGETQYF.

The rearrangement uses TRBV3-1 (or the pseudogene TRBV3-2) and TRBJ1-2, with TRBD1 identical over 8 bases. The CDR3 totals 14 residues. The ends lost 5 bases at V and 6 bases at J; junction bases unmatched: 8. Germline CDR1 is LGHDT and CDR2 is YNNKEL (reference sequence). The DNA of the CDR3 is TGTGCCAGCAGCATAACAGGGGGAAAAGATGGCTACACCTTC. As protein: CASSITGGKDGYTF.

This clone was seen just once. The chain employs TRBV7-9 and TRBJ1-2, with D unclear. This CDR3 comprises 13 residues. V was shortened by 3 bases and J by 4 bases, with 9 bases between the two germline ends. Germline V gives CDR1 SEHNR, CDR2 FQNEAQ (reference sequence). CDR3 protein: CASSFEGSYGYTF. The CDR3 nucleotides read TGTGCCAGCAGCTTCGAAGGGAGCTATGGCTACACCTTC.

This clone was seen just once. J is TRBJ2-3 and V is TRBV24-1, with TRBD2 identical over 13 bases. There are 18 residues in the CDR3. Germline V lookup: CDR1 KGHDR, CDR2 SFDVKD. Losses at the gene ends were 4 bases for V and 4 bases for J; bases not matched to a gene: 10. CDR3 in amino acids: CATSDSGTSGDGADTQYF. The CDR3 DNA is TGTGCCACCAGTGACAGTGGGACTAGCGGGGACGGGGCAGATACGCAGTATTTT.

J is TRBJ2-7 and V is TRBV4-1; D is unresolved. With 0 bases removed from V and 4 bases from J, the gap between germline ends came to 16 bases. Germline V gene data show CDR1 as MGHRA and CDR2 as YSYEKL. The CDR3 contains 16 residues. CDR3 sequence: CASSQDSLEKGYEQYV. CDR3 DNA sequence: TGCGCCAGCAGCCAAGATAGTCTGGAGAAAGGTTACGAGCAGTACGTC.

The V gene is TRBV3-1 (or the pseudogene TRBV3-2), the J gene TRBJ2-2, with TRBD1 identical over 8 bases. CDR1 and CDR2 (germline): LGHDT, YNNKEL (reference sequence). V was clipped by 3 bases and J by 0 bases; unmatched bases: 3. The CDR3 has 16 amino acids. The CDR3 nucleotides read TGTGCCAGCAGCCAGAGACAGGGGACGAACACCGGGGAGCTGTTTTTT. This gives the protein CASSQRQGTNTGELFF.

This chain's CDR3 is CASSQVAGVGVGQFF. As DNA, the CDR3 is TGTGCCAGCAGCCAAGTCGCGGGAGTTGGGGTGGGGCAGTTCTTC. The chain carries TRBV3-1 (or the pseudogene TRBV3-2) and TRBJ2-1, with 7 bases aligning to TRBD2. CDR1 is LGHDT, CDR2 YNNKEL, per germline (reference sequence). The CDR3 spans 15 residues. The J segment lost 12 bases and the V segment lost 1 base, leaving 12 bases of the junction unmatched.

The rearrangement uses TRBV7-8 and TRBJ2-3; 11 nucleotides agree with TRBD2. The CDR3 totals 20 residues. With V trimmed by 3 bases and J by 2 bases, 16 bases remained unmatched. From germline, CDR1 is SGHVS and CDR2 FQNEAQ. The chain's CDR3 is CASSFRDLAGGPFFTDTQYF. CDR3 DNA: TGTGCCAGCAGCTTTAGGGACCTAGCGGGAGGACCATTCTTCACAGATACGCAGTATTTT.

This sequence joins TRBV27 and TRBJ2-7, with TRBD2 as a possible D gene (5 bases). This CDR3 comprises 12 residues. Trimming removed 4 bases from V and 4 bases from J, with 8 bases in between. CDR1 is MNHEY and CDR2 is SMNVEV in the germline V gene (reference sequence). The CDR3 DNA reads TGTGCCAGCAGTTCCTGGGAGTACGAGCAGTACTTC. The encoded protein is CASSSWEYEQYF.

The chain couples TRBV7-8 to TRBJ2-7; TRBD1 aligns across 7 bases. The CDR3 covers 13 residues. Trimming at V came to 5 bases and at J to 6 bases, leaving 7 bases not matched to a gene. Germline V gene lookup returns CDR1 SGHVS and CDR2 FQNEAQ. CDR3 sequence: CASSRRDSTEQYV. The DNA of the CDR3 is TGTGCCAGCAGCCGCAGGGACAGCACCGAGCAGTACGTC.

CDR3 in DNA: TGTGCCAGCAGCGATCAAGCAGGGGCTGCCACCGGGGAGCTGTTTTTT. This codes for CASSDQAGAATGELFF. This sequence joins TRBV2 and TRBJ2-2, with a tentative D call TRBD1 (6 bases). The CDR3 contains 16 residues. The germline V gene encodes CDR1 SNHLY and CDR2 FYNNEI. The ends were cut back, 6 bases at V and 4 bases at J, with 18 bases in the middle. Looking up the rest from reference TRBV2 and TRBJ2-2 gives the full variable domain: EPEVTQTPSHQVTQMGQEVILRCVPISNHLYFYWYRQILGQKVEFLVSFYNNEISEKSEIFDDQFSVERPDGSNFTLKIRSTKLEDSAMYFCASSDQAGAATGELFFGEGSRLTVL.

CDR3 protein: CASSMRTGISGANVLTF. CDR3 coding DNA: TGTGCCAGCAGCATGAGGACAGGGATATCTGGGGCCAACGTCCTGACTTTC. The chain carries TRBV9 and TRBJ2-6; TRBD1 matches 8 bases. The germline CDR1 and CDR2 sequences are SGDLS and YYNGEE. With 4 bases clipped from V and 1 base from J, the junction kept 7 bases outside the gene matches. The CDR3 loop spans 17 amino acids.

This chain connects TRBV6-2 or TRBV6-3 to TRBJ2-3; 9 bases align to TRBD2. Germline CDR1 reads MNHEY; CDR2 reads SVGEGT. The CDR3 totals 15 residues. Trimming at V came to 4 bases and at J to 4 bases, leaving 6 bases not matched to a gene. CDR3 sequence (DNA): TGTGCCAGCAGTTCAGCGACTAGCGGAGCAGATACGCAGTATTTT. Amino acid sequence: CASSSATSGADTQYF.

In the case of this clone: Other DNA sequences in this sample translate to the same CDR3. The chain links TRBV18 to TRBJ1-1; D uncertain. The CDR3 runs 13 residues. Trimming cost V 3 bases and J 1 base, with 6 bases left between them. Germline V lookup: CDR1 KGHSH, CDR2 LQKENI. The DNA for the CDR3 is TGTGCCAGCTCACCGGTGAGGAACACTGAAGCTTTCTTT. Protein product: CASSPVRNTEAFF.

In this sample, this clone turned up a few times. In DNA, the CDR3 is TGTGCCAGTAGTGAACAAAGCTTTGGGACAGGGGGGAACACTGAAGCTTTCTTT. It encodes CASSEQSFGTGGNTEAFF. The chain is built from TRBV19 and TRBJ1-1, with TRBD1 identical over 11 bases. Germline CDR1 and CDR2: LNHDA and SQIVND (reference sequence). This CDR3 has 18 amino acids. V was pared by 5 bases and J by 1 base, with 12 bases of the junction left unmatched.